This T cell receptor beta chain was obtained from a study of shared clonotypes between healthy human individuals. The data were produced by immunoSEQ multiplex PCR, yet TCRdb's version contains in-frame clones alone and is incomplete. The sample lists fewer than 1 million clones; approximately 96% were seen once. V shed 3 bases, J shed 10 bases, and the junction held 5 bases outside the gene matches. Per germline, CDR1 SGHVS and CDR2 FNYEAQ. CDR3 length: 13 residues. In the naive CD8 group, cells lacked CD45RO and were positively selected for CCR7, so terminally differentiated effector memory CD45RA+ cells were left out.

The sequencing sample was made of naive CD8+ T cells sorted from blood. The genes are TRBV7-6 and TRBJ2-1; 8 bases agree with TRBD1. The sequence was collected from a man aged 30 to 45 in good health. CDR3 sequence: CASSLTGVWEQFF. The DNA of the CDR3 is TGTGCCAGCAGCTTGACAGGGGTCTGGGAGCAGTTCTTC.